This TCR beta chain was captured in a study of cytomegalovirus exposure and HLA in healthy donors. About the study: A later analysis reported the 120 validation repertoires used the same platform as the roughly 700 first-cohort repertoires. Study observations and caveats: Cytomegalovirus-associated status was assigned to about 180 TCR beta chains.

TCRdb keeps only in-frame clones here, not all; method: immunoSEQ multiplex PCR. The table records roughly 310,000 clones, roughly 87% of them present only once. Points on this clone: Antigen specificity is unknown.

V gave up 6 bases and J gave up 0 bases; unmatched junction bases: 8. Germline assignment: CDR1 MNHNS and CDR2 SASEGT. The CDR3 sequence is 15 residues long. This chain connects TRBV6-1 to TRBJ2-7; 7 bases are shared with TRBD1. The sample was PBMCs. This TCR was recovered from a man aged 30 to 45 in good health and CMV-seronegative. The DNA of the CDR3 is TGTGCCAGCAGGGAGACAGGGACCAACTCCTACGAGCAGTACTTC. Translating gives CASRETGTNSYEQYF.